This T cell receptor beta chain is from a study of CD8+ T cells in alopecia areata. Study summary: Each day, treated patients took oral tofacitinib twice, at 5 to 10 mg per dose.

Sequencing relied on a cDNA template that was reverse transcribed from extracted RNA. TCRdb's copy holds only in-frame clones and misses some; the assay was immunoSEQ multiplex PCR. The repertoire holds more than 75,000 clones, with 41% as singletons. General study results and limits: Compared with normal scalp, lesional scalp had higher clonality and more expanded CD8+ clones.

Of note for this clone: Its antigen is unidentified.

From PBMCs, CD4+ and CD8+ T cells were sorted. V was cut by 0 bases and J by 6 bases, with 6 bases left in between. There are 12 residues in the CDR3. Germline lookup yields CDR1 SGDLS and CDR2 YYNGEE. Specimen: CD4+ T cells sorted from blood. The chain employs TRBV9 and TRBJ1-1; D gene ambiguous. The source of this sequence is a human donor with alopecia areata. The CDR3 reads CASSVGTSEAFF. The CDR3 bases are TGTGCCAGCAGCGTAGGAACATCTGAAGCTTTCTTT.